One sample yielded the 26 T cell receptor beta chains listed below, sequenced in a study of T cell responses to AZD1222 COVID-19 vaccine. Only in-frame clones appear in the TCRdb table, and some are missing; sequencing was by immunoSEQ multiplex PCR. Of around 91,000 clones listed, roughly nine tenths were seen once; the top ten hold just over 8%. The sample was peripheral blood, taken 28 days after the second AZD1222 dose. The receptors shown here come from an adult who received the AZD1222 COVID-19 vaccine.

Notes on this clone: One end of the junction is discordant with germline, which a read error may explain. The rearrangement links TRBV7-8 to TRBJ1-2; tentative D call: TRBD1 (6 bases). The CDR3 extends over 17 amino acids. CDR1 is SGHVS, CDR2 FQNEAQ, per germline. The DNA of the CDR3 is TGTGCCAGCAGCTTAGCTAGATGGTCGGTAACAGGGCGAGAGAGCTTCTTC. It encodes CASSLARWSVTGRESFF.

This clone was seen a handful of times. This CDR3 reads CASRTSGREMEQFF. DNA for the CDR3: TGTGCCAGCAGGACTAGCGGGAGGGAAATGGAGCAGTTCTTC. The rearrangement joins TRBV3-1 (or the pseudogene TRBV3-2) to TRBJ2-1; 14 positions agree with TRBD2. In germline, CDR1 is LGHDT, CDR2 YNNKEL (reference sequence). CDR3 length: 14 residues. The J segment lost 10 bases and the V segment lost 6 bases, leaving 5 bases of the junction unmatched.

This clone showed up just a few times. V and J are TRBV28 and TRBJ2-7; TRBD2 might be the D (6 bases). CDR3 length equals 14 residues. Germline loops: CDR1 MDHEN, CDR2 SYDVKM. The V and J ends lost 5 bases and 0 bases respectively, with 11 bases between them. In DNA, the CDR3 is TGTGCCAGCAGTCGTTTACTAGCCTCCTACGAGCAGTACTTC. Translating gives CASSRLLASYEQYF.

The chain couples TRBV2 to TRBJ2-1, with unresolved D. Trimming shortened V by 6 bases and J by 4 bases, and 13 bases separated the two germline ends. Germline V gene data show CDR1 as SNHLY and CDR2 as FYNNEI. The CDR3 is 14 residues long. This chain's CDR3 is CASSPRNSYNEQFF. Here the CDR3 DNA reads TGTGCCAGCAGCCCCCGGAACAGTTACAATGAGCAGTTCTTC.

The chain couples TRBV19 to TRBJ1-5; the match to TRBD1 covers 8 bases. In germline, CDR1 is LNHDA, CDR2 SQIVND (reference sequence). V shed 5 bases and J 11 bases; nucleotides not matched to a gene: 14. The CDR3 covers 15 residues. This CDR3 reads CASSFTTGTGGSQHF. The CDR3 DNA is TGTGCCAGTAGTTTTACGACAGGGACAGGTGGATCCCAGCATTTT.

The chain couples TRBV19 to TRBJ2-7; TRBD1 aligns across 9 bases. With 5 bases clipped from V and 6 bases from J, the junction kept 11 bases outside the gene matches. CDR1 and CDR2 (germline): LNHDA, SQIVND (reference sequence). The CDR3 is 15 amino acids. CDR3 loop: CASSLGTGFVTEQYF. DNA of the CDR3: TGTGCCAGTAGTCTTGGGACAGGGTTTGTCACCGAGCAGTACTTC.

V gene TRBV4-1 combines with J gene TRBJ1-4; possible D gene TRBD1, 6 bases. This CDR3 contains 16 residues. CDR1 and CDR2 from the germline V gene are MGHRA and YSYEKL. Trimming removed 0 bases at V and 7 bases at J, with 15 bases between. This CDR3 is CASSQDVGGAGEKLFF. CDR3 sequence (DNA): TGCGCCAGCAGCCAAGATGTGGGGGGCGCGGGTGAAAAACTGTTTTTT.

This clone occurred a few times. The chain joins TRBV24-1 to TRBJ1-1; 9 bases are shared with TRBD1. The germline V gene has CDR1 KGHDR and CDR2 SFDVKD. The CDR3 extends over 13 amino acids. The V segment lost 4 bases and the J segment 11 bases; nucleotides outside the gene matches: 7. CDR3 bases: TGTGCCACCAGTGACCCCGGGACAGGGTTCGCTTTCTTT. This sequence encodes CATSDPGTGFAFF.

About this clone: With a far larger clone one base away, a read error is the likely cause. The rearrangement joins TRBV28 to TRBJ1-2, with TRBD1 matching 8 bases. The CDR3 runs to 13 residues. V lost 4 bases to trimming and J lost 4 bases; unmatched junction nucleotides: 2. Per the germline V gene, CDR1 is MDHEN and CDR2 is SYDVKM. CDR3: CASSYGTGYGYTF. In DNA form, the CDR3 reads TGTGCCAGCAGTTACGGGACAGGCTATGGCTACACCTTC.

This chain links TRBV6-6 with TRBJ1-4, with a possible D match to TRBD1 (5 bases). Germline CDR1 reads MNHNY; CDR2 reads SVGAGI (reference sequence). The CDR3 is 15 amino acids. V dropped 6 bases and J dropped 3 bases, with 14 bases sitting between them. CDR3 region: CASRSSGLSNEKLFF. DNA for the CDR3: TGTGCCAGCAGATCCTCGGGGCTTTCTAATGAAAAACTGTTTTTT.

This clone was detected only a few times. The chain has TRBV29-1 and TRBJ2-1; D is unclear. Germline V CDR1 and CDR2: SQVTM, ANQGSEA. Trimming removed 2 bases at V and 0 bases at J, with 8 bases between. CDR3 length: 14 amino acids. CDR3 sequence reads: CSVELANSYNEQFF. In nucleotides, the CDR3 is TGCAGCGTTGAATTGGCTAACTCCTACAATGAGCAGTTCTTC.

This sequence joins TRBV19 and TRBJ2-3; 10 bases align to TRBD1. The V segment lost 5 bases and the J segment 4 bases; nucleotides outside the gene matches: 9. CDR3 length: 16 residues. Per germline, CDR1 LNHDA and CDR2 SQIVND (reference sequence). CDR3 in amino acids: CASSVQPTGGSDTQYF. In DNA, the CDR3 is TGTGCCAGTAGTGTCCAGCCGACAGGGGGCTCAGATACGCAGTATTTT.

The chain links TRBV5-4 to TRBJ2-7; perhaps TRBD2 as D (6 bases). V was clipped by 0 bases and J by 8 bases, with 18 bases between them. The CDR3 is made up of 15 amino acids. CDR1 is SGHNT, CDR2 YYREEE, per germline (reference sequence). CDR3 coding DNA: TGTGCCAGCAGCTTGGGGGCGGGATCGGATGAAAAGCAGTACTTC. It translates to CASSLGAGSDEKQYF.

The rearrangement uses TRBV6-5 and TRBJ1-1; the match to TRBD1 covers 9 bases. The CDR3 sequence is 15 residues long. From germline, CDR1 is MNHEY and CDR2 SVGAGI. The junction had 9 bases not matched to a gene; V was cut back by 6 bases and J by 4 bases. CDR3 protein: CASRPGTGRLTEAFF. DNA of the CDR3: TGTGCCAGCAGACCCGGGACAGGGAGACTCACTGAAGCTTTCTTT.

The genes are TRBV6-5 and TRBJ1-1, with unresolved D. The CDR3 loop spans 12 amino acids. Germline V gene lookup returns CDR1 MNHEY and CDR2 SVGAGI. The germline V and J ends were trimmed by 2 bases and 5 bases, with 6 bases remaining between them. The chain's CDR3 is CASSYGGTEAFF. In DNA form, the CDR3 reads TGTGCCAGCAGTTACGGAGGAACTGAAGCTTTCTTT.

For this clone: Distinct nucleotide sequences in the sample also encode this CDR3. The V and J genes are TRBV12-3 or TRBV12-4 and TRBJ1-1; TRBD1 might be the D (6 bases). V was trimmed by 6 bases and J by 2 bases, leaving 10 bases between them. The CDR3 runs to 13 residues. CDR3 nucleotide sequence: TGTGCCAGCAGAGGACAGCTTAACACTGAAGCTTTCTTT. This encodes CASRGQLNTEAFF.

The J gene is TRBJ2-1, the V gene TRBV7-2, with D hard to call. The CDR3 has 15 residues. The V gene's germline CDR1 is SGHTA and CDR2 FQGNSA. The V end lost 1 base, the J end lost 0 bases, and 7 bases lay between the germline ends. This chain's CDR3 is CASSLVSSSYNEQFF. CDR3 coding DNA: TGTGCCAGCAGCTTAGTATCCAGCTCCTACAATGAGCAGTTCTTC.

The chain links TRBV7-9 to TRBJ2-1; TRBD1 might be the D (5 bases). The germline V gene encodes CDR1 SEHNR and CDR2 FQNEAQ (reference sequence). V was trimmed by 10 bases and J by 1 base, leaving 11 bases between them. The CDR3 spans 13 residues. CDR3 sequence (DNA): TGTGCCACCCCGGACAAATCCTACAATGAGCAGTTCTTC. Translation gives CATPDKSYNEQFF.

V and J are TRBV4-3 and TRBJ2-1, with D possibly matching TRBD1 (6 bases). The CDR3 has 16 amino acids. The germline V gene has CDR1 LGHNA and CDR2 YSLEER. Trimming shortened V by 0 bases and J by 3 bases, and 12 bases separated the two germline ends. The CDR3 here is CASSQDAQGIYNEQFF. The CDR3 bases are TGCGCCAGCAGCCAAGACGCACAGGGTATCTACAATGAGCAGTTCTTC.

J is TRBJ1-2 and V is TRBV12-3 or TRBV12-4, with a possible D match to TRBD1 (5 bases). This CDR3 has 13 residues. Trimming pared 4 bases from V and 3 bases from J, leaving 9 bases between. CDR3 region: CASSSGEYYGYTF. The CDR3 nucleotides are TGTGCCAGCAGTTCGGGGGAATACTATGGCTACACCTTC.

The chain combines TRBV27 with TRBJ2-5, with a tentative D call TRBD1 (6 bases). Trimming shortened V by 5 bases and J by 5 bases, and 18 bases separated the two germline ends. This CDR3 has 15 residues. Germline loops: CDR1 MNHEY, CDR2 SMNVEV (reference sequence). CDR3 protein: CASSPQGRAEETQYF. CDR3 coding DNA: TGTGCCAGCAGTCCACAGGGCAGGGCGGAGGAGACCCAGTACTTC.

The CDR3 coding sequence is TGCGCCAGCAGCTTGGGGGGACCCCAAGAGACCCAGTACTTC. Its translation: CASSLGGPQETQYF. The chain couples TRBV5-1 to TRBJ2-5, with D tentatively TRBD1 or TRBD2 (5 bases each). The V end lost 0 bases, the J end lost 1 base, and 7 bases lay between the germline ends. CDR3 length equals 14 residues. CDR1 and CDR2 from the germline V gene are SGHRS and YFSETQ.

The sample holds one count of this clone. The chain is built from TRBV5-6 and TRBJ2-2, with D perhaps assigned TRBD1 or TRBD2 (5 bases each). The germline V and J ends were trimmed by 4 bases and 7 bases, with 14 bases remaining between them. The germline V gene encodes CDR1 SGHDT and CDR2 YYEEEE. This CDR3 has 14 residues. In nucleotides, the CDR3 is TGTGCCAGCAGCCATGGGACCTGGCACGGGGAGCTGTTTTTT. This translates into CASSHGTWHGELFF.

The J gene is TRBJ2-1, the V gene TRBV6-5; D might be TRBD2 (6 bases). CDR1 MNHEY and CDR2 SVGAGI come from the germline V gene. The CDR3 sequence is 12 residues long. The V end was cut by 11 bases, the J end by 5 bases, with 13 bases between. This CDR3 reads CAVGTVHNEQFF. DNA of the CDR3: TGTGCCGTAGGGACTGTTCACAATGAGCAGTTCTTC.

The chain employs TRBV7-9 and TRBJ1-1; 9 bases line up with TRBD1. Per the germline V gene, CDR1 is SEHNR and CDR2 is FQNEAQ (reference sequence). V trimming: 5 bases; J trimming: 4 bases; junction bases outside the gene matches: 5. The CDR3 totals 14 residues. The CDR3 coding sequence is TGTGCCAGCAGCCCAGACAGGGGGGGCACTGAAGCTTTCTTT. Translation: CASSPDRGGTEAFF.

This rearrangement joins TRBV24-1 to TRBJ2-4; D is undetermined. Germline assignment: CDR1 KGHDR and CDR2 SFDVKD. V lost 3 bases, J lost 5 bases, and 13 bases lay in between. The CDR3 sequence is 15 residues long. The CDR3 DNA sequence: TGTGCCACCAGTGATCCGTACGGTGGCGAAAACATTCAGTACTTC. It specifies CATSDPYGGENIQYF.